These T cell receptor beta chains were read from a single sample in a study of CD8+CD57+ T cells in acquired aplastic anemia. TCRdb re-called the reads with MiXCR, one entry per CDR3 protein. Counted here are under 200,000 distinct CDR3 sequences, 50% to 75% occurring once; the ten biggest clones make up around 46%. Sequencing used sorted CD4+, CD8+, or CD8+CD57+ T cells (not recorded which) from PBMCs. The receptors were gathered from a human donor with severe aplastic anemia or a healthy control (not recorded which). CDR3s include the opening cysteine and the closing phenylalanine or tryptophan. The D gene is left open where the match is weak. Clone size is stated in some rows and not others, as once, few, many or a class when expanded.

>TRBD1|TRBJ2-3|.|TRBV10-3
CATRQGISLPDTQYF
TGTGCCACCAGACAGGGGATCTCGCTTCCAGATACGCAGTATTTT
>.|TRBJ1-6|.|TRBV10-3
CAGWVLSKPLQLCSYNSPLHF
TGCGCCGGGTGGGTTTTATCTAAGCCTCTGCAGCTGTGCTCCTATAATTCACCCCTCCACTTT
>.|TRBJ2-7|.|TRBV12-3/TRBV12-4
CASSTRGRAYEQYF
TGTGCCAGCAGTACACGCGGTCGCGCCTACGAGCAGTACTTC
>.|TRBJ2-2|.|TRBV15
CAANGDPTGELFF
TGTGCCGCCAACGGGGACCCAACCGGGGAGCTGTTTTTT
>TRBD1|TRBJ1-1|.|TRBV7-9
CASSQGVEAYLLF
TGTGCCAGCAGCCAGGGGGTGGAGGCCTACCTCTTATTT
>TRBD2|TRBJ2-1|many|TRBV5-6
CASSLEGTSGGSSSYNEQFF
TGTGCCAGCAGCTTGGAAGGGACTAGCGGGGGGTCAAGCTCCTACAATGAGCAGTTCTTC
>TRBD1|TRBJ2-5|many|TRBV6-5
CASPWGTGEETQYF
TGTGCCAGCCCATGGGGGACAGGCGAAGAGACCCAGTACTTC
>.|TRBJ2-5|.|TRBV9
CASSVRRDQETQYF
TGTGCCAGCAGCGTAAGGAGGGACCAAGAGACCCAGTACTTC
>.|TRBJ2-2|few|TRBV7-3
CASSLGGNTGELFF
TGTGCCAGCAGTTTAGGCGGCAACACCGGGGAGCTGTTTTTT
>TRBD1|TRBJ2-5|few|TRBV19
CASKSSTGGPGAQYF
TGTGCCAGTAAATCGTCAACAGGGGGCCCTGGGGCCCAGTACTTC
>.|TRBJ2-1|.|TRBV5-8
CASSLHWAYSYNEQFF
TGTGCCAGCAGCTTGCATTGGGCCTACTCCTACAATGAGCAGTTCTTC
>TRBD1|TRBJ2-7|.|TRBV12-3/TRBV12-4
CASSLGGGQDEQYF
TGTGCCAGCAGTTTAGGAGGGGGACAGGACGAACAGTACTTC
>.|TRBJ2-2|once|TRBV9
CASSVGGLTGELFF
TGTGCCAGCAGCGTAGGCGGCCTCACCGGGGAGCTGTTTTTT
>TRBD1|TRBJ1-1|.|TRBV10-3
CAIRGGTGDTEAFF
TGTGCCATCAGGGGGGGGACAGGGGACACTGAAGCTTTCTTT
>.|TRBJ1-2|few|TRBV20-1
CSARTGYGYTF
TGCAGTGCTAGGACCGGGTATGGCTACACCTTC
>.|TRBJ1-3|many|TRBV9
CASSPRTLDTIYF
TGTGCCAGCAGCCCCCGGACCTTGGACACCATATATTTT
>.|TRBJ2-3|.|TRBV13
CASSFKGDTQYF
TGTGCCAGCAGCTTCAAGGGGGATACGCAGTATTTT
>.|TRBJ1-1|many|TRBV5-1
CASSLGGGTEAFF
TGCGCCAGCAGCCTCGGAGGGGGAACTGAAGCTTTCTTT
>TRBD1|TRBJ2-7|.|TRBV6-6
CASKSGTGSYEQYF
TGTGCCAGCAAGTCCGGGACAGGGTCCTACGAGCAGTACTTC
>.|TRBJ1-3|few|TRBV20-1
CSARDPVGLGNTIYF
TGCAGTGCTAGAGACCCGGTGGGTCTTGGAAACACCATATATTTT
>.|TRBJ2-5|few|TRBV20-1
CSAGLTGETQYF
TGCAGTGCTGGACTAACGGGAGAGACCCAGTACTTC
>.|TRBJ1-2|.|TRBV5-1
CASSFDKIGYTF
TGCGCCAGCAGCTTTGACAAAATTGGCTACACCTTC
>.|TRBJ1-1|many|TRBV12-3/TRBV12-4
CASSQGGNTEAFF
TGTGCCAGCAGCCAGGGTGGGAACACTGAAGCTTTCTTT
>.|TRBJ1-2|.|TRBV7-9
CASSLAGEGHGYTF
TGTGCCAGCAGCTTAGCGGGGGAGGGGCATGGCTACACCTTC
>.|TRBJ2-7|.|TRBV7-2
CASRLLGYEQYF
TGTGCCAGCAGGCTCCTAGGTTACGAGCAGTACTTC
>TRBD2|TRBJ2-5|.|TRBV19
CASRSSGTETQYF
TGTGCCAGTCGGAGTAGCGGGACGGAGACCCAGTACTTC
>TRBD1|TRBJ2-2|many|TRBV19
CASRDLDRGVSGELFF
TGTGCCAGTAGGGATCTCGACAGGGGAGTATCCGGGGAGCTGTTTTTT
>.|TRBJ2-5|many|TRBV12-3/TRBV12-4
CASSYVVAETQYF
TGTGCCAGCAGTTATGTCGTGGCAGAGACCCAGTACTTC
>TRBD2|TRBJ2-1|.|TRBV11-2
CASSLAGLGGEQFF
TGTGCCAGCAGCCTAGCGGGATTGGGGGGTGAGCAGTTCTTC
>.|TRBJ2-7|.|TRBV9
CASSRDWPGQSSYEQYF
TGTGCCAGCAGCCGAGATTGGCCGGGACAAAGCTCCTACGAGCAGTACTTC
>.|TRBJ2-7|.|TRBV14
CASSQDWGRQHEQYF
TGTGCCAGCAGCCAAGATTGGGGCAGGCAGCACGAGCAGTACTTC
>TRBD1|TRBJ2-7|few|TRBV15
CATSRLKPGTGYYEQYF
TGTGCCACCAGCAGATTAAAACCCGGGACAGGATACTACGAGCAGTACTTC
>.|TRBJ2-7|.|TRBV11-2
CASHGEYEQYF
TGTGCCAGCCACGGGGAGTACGAGCAGTACTTC
>.|TRBJ2-1|.|TRBV14
CASSQAGGVRGNEQFF
TGTGCCAGCAGCCAAGCTGGCGGGGTAAGGGGCAATGAGCAGTTCTTC
>.|TRBJ1-1|.|TRBV20-1
CSALYREGVPEAFF
TGCAGTGCTCTATACAGGGAGGGCGTTCCTGAAGCTTTCTTT
>.|TRBJ2-7|many|TRBV29-1
CSVLSYEQYF
TGCAGCGTTCTTTCCTACGAGCAGTACTTC
>TRBD1|TRBJ2-7|many|TRBV7-9
CASSLPPGTAYEQYF
TGTGCCAGCAGCTTACCGCCTGGGACAGCATACGAGCAGTACTTC
>.|TRBJ2-3|.|TRBV24-1
CATAGLAGTDTQYF
TGTGCCACCGCGGGTTTAGCGGGCACAGATACGCAGTATTTT
>TRBD2|TRBJ2-7|few|TRBV6-5
CASSYAREPGLAFGIPSYEQYF
TGTGCCAGCAGTTACGCCAGAGAACCGGGACTAGCGTTCGGAATTCCCTCCTACGAGCAGTACTTC
>TRBD2|TRBJ2-1|.|TRBV12-3/TRBV12-4
CASSLIAGGRVEQFF
TGTGCCAGCAGTTTGATAGCGGGGGGGAGGGTCGAGCAGTTCTTC
>.|TRBJ1-2|.|TRBV7-9
CASSLLGGYGYTF
TGTGCCAGCAGCTTACTCGGGGGTTATGGCTACACCTTC
>.|TRBJ1-1|.|TRBV15
CATSRDRSEDAFF
TGTGCCACCAGCAGAGATCGATCGGAGGACGCTTTCTTT
>TRBD2|TRBJ2-6|.|TRBV5-6
CASSLAAGGGNVLTF
TGTGCCAGCAGCTTGGCGGCCGGCGGGGGCAACGTCCTGACTTTC
>.|TRBJ2-3|.|TRBV5-1
CASSLTRPPDTQYF
TGCGCCAGCAGCTTAACCAGACCCCCAGATACGCAGTATTTT
>TRBD2|TRBJ2-1|.|TRBV10-3
CAIRAGGGDEQFF
TGTGCCATCCGAGCGGGAGGGGGCGATGAGCAGTTCTTC
>TRBD2|TRBJ2-7|few|TRBV7-6
CASSSELAERYEQYF
TGTGCCAGCAGCTCCGAACTAGCGGAGCGCTACGAGCAGTACTTC
>TRBD1|TRBJ2-7|many|TRBV7-9
CASSLGPGQIFEQYF
TGTGCCAGCAGCTTAGGTCCGGGACAGATATTCGAGCAGTACTTC
>.|TRBJ1-5|.|TRBV19
CASSMTGKGNQPQHF
TGTGCCAGTAGTATGACAGGAAAAGGCAATCAGCCCCAGCATTTT
>TRBD2|TRBJ2-5|few|TRBV24-1
CATSDLGLAGETQYF
TGTGCCACCAGTGATTTGGGACTAGCTGGAGAGACCCAGTACTTC
>TRBD2|TRBJ2-7|few|TRBV5-1
CASSSTSGAYEQYF
TGCGCCAGCAGCTCGACTAGCGGGGCGTACGAGCAGTACTTC
>.|TRBJ1-3|many|TRBV13
CASSLASSGNTIYF
TGTGCCAGCAGCTTAGCTAGCTCTGGAAACACCATATATTTT
>.|TRBJ2-3|.|TRBV7-6
CASSGSGPGTDTQYF
TGTGCCAGCAGCGGCAGCGGCCCTGGCACAGATACGCAGTATTTT
>TRBD1|TRBJ2-3|.|TRBV19
CASSITGGSTDTQYF
TGTGCCAGTAGTATAACAGGGGGGAGCACAGATACGCAGTATTTT
>TRBD1|TRBJ2-2|many|TRBV13
CASSDGQGKAGELFF
TGTGCCAGCAGCGACGGACAGGGAAAAGCCGGGGAGCTGTTTTTT
>TRBD2|TRBJ2-3|.|TRBV13
CASSTWTSGASDTQYF
TGTGCCAGCAGCACCTGGACTAGCGGGGCCTCAGATACGCAGTATTTT
>.|TRBJ2-7|once|TRBV20-1
CSARAGGIYEQYF
TGCAGTGCTAGAGCGGGGGGCATCTACGAGCAGTACTTC
>.|TRBJ2-3|many|TRBV7-6
CASSAPLSDTQYF
TGTGCCAGCAGCGCCCCACTCAGTGATACGCAGTATTTT
>.|TRBJ1-1|.|TRBV10-3
CAISEDGTNTEAFF
TGTGCCATCAGCGAAGACGGAACGAACACTGAAGCTTTCTTT
>.|TRBJ2-7|.|TRBV15
CATSRDRDHEQYF
TGTGCCACCAGCAGAGACAGGGACCACGAGCAGTACTTC
>TRBD1|TRBJ2-1|.|TRBV10-3
CAIRSGTVDSYNEQFF
TGTGCCATCAGATCCGGGACAGTCGACTCCTACAATGAGCAGTTCTTC